These 27 T cell receptor beta chains were sequenced from one sample in a study of early T cells in non-severe SARS-CoV-2 infection. TCRdb reanalysed the 5' RACE reads using MiXCR and keeps one entry per CDR3 protein. The sample holds about 53,000 distinct CDR3 sequences, around 12% seen once. This material consisted of whole blood, taken at baseline. The receptors were sampled from an adult who was a healthcare worker with PCR-confirmed SARS-CoV-2 infection or an uninfected control (not recorded which).

This chain connects TRBV27 to TRBJ1-1, with TRBD1 matching over 9 bases. Germline lookup yields CDR1 MNHEY and CDR2 SMNVEV (reference sequence). The V and J ends lost 8 bases and 7 bases, in that order; junction bases with no gene match: 11. CDR3 length: 14 residues. CDR3 amino acids: CASYRGQGLLEAFF. CDR3 nucleotides: TGTGCCAGCTACCGGGGACAGGGCCTTCTTGAAGCTTTCTTT.

J is TRBJ2-7 and V is TRBV27, with 9 bases matching TRBD1. The CDR3 totals 15 residues. Germline loops: CDR1 MNHEY, CDR2 SMNVEV (reference sequence). J was trimmed by 1 base and V by 1 base; bases with no gene match: 2. This CDR3 is CASSLLTGGSYEQYF. The CDR3 nucleotides read TGTGCCAGCAGTTTATTGACAGGGGGGTCCTACGAGCAGTACTTC.

This clonotype was detected many times. The chain combines TRBV4-3 with TRBJ2-7; D may be TRBD2 (5 bases). The length of the CDR3 is 13 residues. Trimming cost V 1 base and J 4 bases, with 8 bases left between them. CDR1 is LGHNA and CDR2 is YSLEER in the germline V gene. CDR3 loop: CASSQGTGYEQYF. As DNA, the CDR3 is TGCGCCAGCAGCCAAGGGACGGGGTACGAGCAGTACTTC.

This clonotype was seen a few times. This sequence joins TRBV7-2 and TRBJ2-3; 11 bases agree with TRBD2. Trimming cost V 5 bases and J 4 bases; bases outside gene matches: 2. The CDR3 runs to 14 residues. The germline CDR1 and CDR2 sequences are SGHTA and FQGNSA. The DNA for the CDR3 is TGTGCCAGCAGCACGACTAGCGGGGCAGATACGCAGTATTTT. Protein sequence: CASSTTSGADTQYF.

The chain recombines TRBV7-9 with TRBJ2-7; D may match TRBD1 or TRBD2 (6 bases each). The CDR3 length is 14 residues. The V end lost 7 bases, the J end lost 0 bases, and 13 bases lay between the germline ends. Germline V CDR1 and CDR2: SEHNR, FQNEAQ (reference sequence). The CDR3 coding sequence is TGTGCCAGCACCCGCGGGGACACCTCCTACGAGCAGTACTTC. Translation: CASTRGDTSYEQYF. Supplemented by reference TRBV7-9 and TRBJ2-7, the full variable domain reads DTGVSQNPRHKITKRGQNVTFRCDPISEHNRLYWYRQTLGQGPEFLTYFQNEAQLEKSRLLSDRFSAERPKGSFSTLEIQRTEQGDSAMYLCASTRGDTSYEQYFGPGTRLTVT.

V usage is TRBV7-2 and J usage is TRBJ2-3, with D tentatively TRBD1 (6 bases). Trimming removed 4 bases at V and 4 bases at J, with 18 bases between. This CDR3 contains 16 residues. Germline-derived CDR1 and CDR2 are SGHTA and FQGNSA. CDR3 loop: CASSSRTLYRADTQYF. In DNA, the CDR3 is TGTGCCAGCAGCTCTCGTACTTTATACAGGGCAGATACGCAGTATTTT.

This clonotype was found a few times. This chain joins TRBV7-2 and TRBJ2-7; 13 bases agree with TRBD2. CDR1 is SGHTA and CDR2 is FQGNSA in the germline V gene. J gave up 6 bases and V 1 base, and 3 bases lay outside the gene matches. This CDR3 spans 15 amino acids. The DNA of the CDR3 is TGTGCCAGCAGCTTAGAATGGACTAGCGGGAGCGAGCAGTACTTC. Residues: CASSLEWTSGSEQYF.

This clonotype was observed a handful of times. The genes are TRBV7-3 and TRBJ2-3; 8 bases are shared with TRBD2. With V trimmed by 0 bases and J by 3 bases, 8 bases remained unmatched. The V gene's germline CDR1 is SGHTA and CDR2 FQGTGA. This CDR3 region has 17 residues. CDR3 nucleotide sequence: TGTGCCAGCAGCTTAACTAGAGCGGGAGCCGGGACAGATACGCAGTATTTT. It yields the protein CASSLTRAGAGTDTQYF. The whole variable domain, filled in from reference TRBV7-3 and TRBJ2-3, reads GAGVSQTPSNKVTEKGKYVELRCDPISGHTALYWYRQSLGQGPEFLIYFQGTGAADDSGLPNDRFFAVRPEGSVSTLKIQRTERGDSAVYLCASSLTRAGAGTDTQYFGPGTRLTVL.

J is TRBJ2-6 and V is TRBV19; D not resolved. Germline assignment: CDR1 LNHDA and CDR2 SQIVND (reference sequence). The V and J ends lost 6 bases and 0 bases respectively, with 9 bases between them. The CDR3 has 15 amino acids. The CDR3 spells CASSPTDSGANVLTF. Here the CDR3 DNA reads TGTGCCAGTAGCCCAACAGACTCTGGGGCCAACGTCCTGACTTTC.

This clonotype has at least ten counts. J is TRBJ2-5 and V is TRBV28, with D possibly being TRBD1 (5 bases). This CDR3 comprises 13 residues. CDR1 and CDR2 (germline): MDHEN, SYDVKM. The ends were cut back, 7 bases at V and 3 bases at J, with 12 bases in the middle. This CDR3 reads CASTRGGEETQYF. As DNA, the CDR3 is TGTGCCAGCACTAGGGGCGGAGAAGAGACCCAGTACTTC.

In this sample, this clonotype turned up a few times. This sequence joins TRBV4-3 and TRBJ1-2; D gene unclear. Trimming shortened V by 0 bases and J by 0 bases, and 23 bases separated the two germline ends. The CDR3 is made up of 20 amino acids. Germline CDR1 and CDR2: LGHNA and YSLEER. The CDR3 DNA reads TGCGCCAGCAGCCAAGACGTGCCCGGCAGGTGGATTTGGGCTAACTATGGCTACACCTTC. Translating gives CASSQDVPGRWIWANYGYTF.

V usage is TRBV27 and J usage is TRBJ2-2; D remains unclear. The CDR3 contains 14 residues. Per germline, CDR1 MNHEY and CDR2 SMNVEV (reference sequence). The ends were cut back, 3 bases at V and 1 base at J, with 6 bases in the middle. Written as DNA, the CDR3 is TGTGCCAGCAGTTTCTCGAGGAACACCGGGGAGCTGTTTTTT. This sequence encodes CASSFSRNTGELFF.

The chain uses TRBV27 and TRBJ2-7, with TRBD2 identical over 7 bases. Unmatched junction bases numbered 1, after V lost 5 bases and J lost 0 bases. The CDR3 sequence is 13 residues long. Germline loops: CDR1 MNHEY, CDR2 SMNVEV (reference sequence). CDR3 amino acids: CASSGGDSYEQYF. In DNA, the CDR3 is TGTGCCAGCAGTGGGGGGGACTCCTACGAGCAGTACTTC.

This clonotype was detected ten times or more. This chain connects TRBV7-8 to TRBJ2-3; 9 nucleotides line up with TRBD2. In germline, CDR1 is SGHVS, CDR2 FQNEAQ. Trimming cost V 6 bases and J 4 bases; bases outside gene matches: 8. This CDR3 spans 15 amino acids. The CDR3: CASRTSGRLSDTQYF. In nucleotides, the CDR3 is TGTGCCAGCAGAACAAGCGGGAGGCTCTCAGATACGCAGTATTTT.

This clonotype was observed a few times. The chain links TRBV24-1 to TRBJ2-2; 8 positions match TRBD2. This CDR3 is 18 amino acids long. The J segment lost 0 bases and the V segment lost 1 base, leaving 6 bases of the junction unmatched. Germline V CDR1 and CDR2: KGHDR, SFDVKD. CDR3 nucleotides: TGTGCCACCAGTGATTTTCTCCCGGGACTAGCGAACACCGGGGAGCTGTTTTTT. It yields the protein CATSDFLPGLANTGELFF.

This clonotype was counted a few times. The chain recombines TRBV11-2 with TRBJ2-3; 8 nucleotides agree with TRBD2. Unmatched junction bases numbered 14, after V lost 5 bases and J lost 4 bases. CDR1 is SGHAT, CDR2 FQNNGV, per germline. The CDR3 extends over 17 amino acids. The CDR3 region has the DNA TGTGCCAGCAGCATAAACGGGCCGGGAGGGCCCGCAGATACGCAGTATTTT. Protein product: CASSINGPGGPADTQYF.

This clonotype was picked up many times. This chain joins TRBV9 and TRBJ1-1; possibly TRBD1 for D (5 bases). From germline, CDR1 is SGDLS and CDR2 YYNGEE. Trimming removed 0 bases from V and 3 bases from J, with 12 bases in between. CDR3 length: 15 amino acids. The CDR3 protein is CASSVVGDGYTEAFF. The CDR3 DNA follows: TGTGCCAGCAGCGTAGTGGGGGACGGATACACTGAAGCTTTCTTT.

V is TRBV5-1 and J is TRBJ2-2; D possibly corresponds to TRBD1 (5 bases). Per germline, CDR1 SGHRS and CDR2 YFSETQ. The V and J ends lost 5 bases and 6 bases respectively, with 14 bases between them. This CDR3 comprises 14 residues. CDR3 sequence (DNA): TGCGCCAGCAGATACAGCAGGGTAGCCGGGGAGCTGTTTTTT. This codes for CASRYSRVAGELFF.

This clonotype has at least ten counts. The chain recombines TRBV6-5 with TRBJ2-1; possibly TRBD1 or TRBD2 for D (6 bases each). Trimming removed 0 bases from V and 6 bases from J, with 12 bases in between. The CDR3 has 15 amino acids. Germline V gives CDR1 MNHEY, CDR2 SVGAGI. The CDR3 reads CASSYSGGPTNEQFF. The CDR3 nucleotides are TGTGCCAGCAGTTACTCCGGGGGCCCTACCAATGAGCAGTTCTTC.

This clonotype was detected many times. The chain is built from TRBV11-2 and TRBJ1-1; D perhaps matches TRBD1 (5 bases). Trimming cost V 2 bases and J 0 bases, with 13 bases left between them. This CDR3 contains 16 residues. The germline V gene has CDR1 SGHAT and CDR2 FQNNGV. CDR3 coding DNA: TGTGCCAGCAGCTTATTGGGGCAGCGCATGAACACTGAAGCTTTCTTT. It specifies CASSLLGQRMNTEAFF.

CDR3 nucleotide sequence: TGCGCCAGCAGTCCCTACTCCGGAGGGGCAGATACGCAGTATTTT. Residues: CASSPYSGGADTQYF. The chain uses TRBV10-1 and TRBJ2-3, with a tentative D call TRBD2 (6 bases). Trimming took off 5 bases at V and 4 bases at J, with 16 bases between the two ends. This CDR3 comprises 15 residues. Per germline, CDR1 WNHNN and CDR2 SYGVQD (reference sequence).

This clonotype was seen a handful of times. This chain uses TRBV6-5 with TRBJ1-1, with TRBD1 identical over 7 bases. This CDR3 spans 13 amino acids. Germline values: CDR1 MNHEY, CDR2 SVGAGI. Trimming took 6 bases from V and 3 from J; bases not matched to a gene: 4. CDR3 sequence reads: CASSGDRDTEAFF. CDR3 DNA: TGTGCCAGCAGCGGTGACAGGGACACTGAAGCTTTCTTT.

This clonotype was observed a few times. The gene calls are TRBV18 and TRBJ2-4; tentatively, D is TRBD1 (5 bases). Trimming cost V 1 base and J 0 bases, with 13 bases left between them. Germline V gene data show CDR1 as KGHSH and CDR2 as LQKENI. The CDR3 is 17 amino acids. Here the CDR3 reads CASSPLAGPVAKNIQYF. The CDR3 DNA follows: TGTGCCAGCTCACCACTAGCAGGGCCTGTAGCCAAAAACATTCAGTACTTC.

Written as DNA, the CDR3 is TGTGCCAGCAGCCATCTCAACAGGGCGGCTGAAGCTTTCTTT. Its protein product is CASSHLNRAAEAFF. The chain uses TRBV3-1 and TRBJ1-1; a possible D gene is TRBD1 (6 bases). The CDR3 runs 14 residues. Germline lookup yields CDR1 LGHDT and CDR2 YNNKEL (reference sequence). Trimming stripped 3 bases from V and 6 bases from J, with 14 bases between.

J is TRBJ2-1 and V is TRBV28; no clear D. In germline, CDR1 is MDHEN, CDR2 SYDVKM. With 5 bases removed from V and 8 bases from J, the gap between germline ends came to 10 bases. The CDR3 runs to 12 residues. The CDR3 is CASSKKGHEQFF. The CDR3 DNA sequence: TGTGCCAGCAGTAAGAAGGGCCATGAGCAGTTCTTC.

This clonotype came up a few times. The rearrangement links TRBV18 to TRBJ1-6; possible D gene TRBD1, 5 bases. This CDR3 contains 16 residues. CDR1 and CDR2 from the germline V gene are KGHSH and LQKENI. Trimming shortened V by 2 bases and J by 6 bases, and 14 bases separated the two germline ends. CDR3 nucleotides: TGTGCCAGCTCACCATTGGGGGGAACGAGTAATTCACCCCTCCACTTT. This gives the protein CASSPLGGTSNSPLHF.

A few counts support this clonotype. The V and J genes are TRBV4-3 and TRBJ2-7; D is uncertain. The V gene's germline CDR1 is LGHNA and CDR2 YSLEER. V lost 0 bases, J lost 4 bases, and 7 bases lay in between. This CDR3 is built from 13 residues. The CDR3 sequence: CASSQDTRYEQYF. In nucleotides, the CDR3 is TGCGCCAGCAGCCAAGACACCCGGTACGAGCAGTACTTC.